The T cell receptor beta chain described here comes from a study of Ad26.COV2.S vaccination and SARS-CoV-2 variants. Here immunoSEQ multiplex PCR was the method, and the copy in TCRdb shows in-frame clones only, minus some. Of around 300,000 clones in the sample, roughly 91% were seen once. About this clone itself: What it binds is unknown.

The CDR3 is made up of 13 amino acids. CDR1 and CDR2 (germline): LGHDT, YNNKEL (reference sequence). V lost 1 base and J lost 3, with 6 bases in between. Treatment here: about 20 received Ad26.COV2.S at low or high dose, single or two shots; about 5 received placebo; per-sample allocation not given. The samples were gathered on day 63 after the first injection of vaccine or placebo. General study findings and limits: Estimates derived from TCR breadth and depth analyses may have underestimated total T cell responses. Individuals receiving vaccine had higher spike-specific TCR breadth than placebo recipients did. With respect to non-spike TCR breadth, vaccine and placebo recipients were similar. Spike-specific responses of CD8+ and CD4+ T cells were reported to display substantial breadth after vaccination.

This receptor was taken from a person aged 18 to 59 who received the Ad26.COV2.S COVID-19 vaccine or a placebo. The rearrangement joins TRBV3-1 (or the pseudogene TRBV3-2) to TRBJ2-5; unclear D gene. This sample comprised peripheral blood, obtained in a trial of Ad26.COV2.S vaccine versus placebo. CDR3 region: CASSQVPEETQYF. CDR3 sequence (DNA): TGTGCCAGCAGCCAAGTCCCAGAAGAGACCCAGTACTTC.